Below are 32 T cell receptor beta chains sequenced from a single sample in a study of blood T cell repertoires in COVID-19. TCRdb keeps only in-frame clones here, not all; method: immunoSEQ multiplex PCR. The sample has approximately 260,000 clones; more than 65% are singletons. Sequencing used PBMCs or T cells enriched from blood (not recorded which). These receptors were collected from a middle-aged man who had recovered from COVID-19.

This clone was recorded only once. The rearrangement uses TRBV15 and TRBJ2-7, with TRBD2 as a possible D gene (7 bases). V was clipped by 5 bases and J by 5 bases, with 19 bases between them. CDR1 LNHNV and CDR2 YYDKDF come from the germline V gene (reference sequence). The CDR3 covers 15 residues. CDR3 protein: CATSFTGGPGHEQYF. The CDR3 DNA reads as TGTGCCACCAGCTTCACGGGGGGCCCTGGTCACGAGCAGTACTTC.

J is TRBJ2-2 and V is TRBV5-5; TRBD1 agrees at 10 bases. There are 16 residues in the CDR3. V lost 2 bases to trimming and J lost 4 bases; unmatched junction nucleotides: 5. CDR1 is SGHKS and CDR2 is YYEKEE in the germline V gene (reference sequence). The CDR3: CASSLTGTGVTGELFF. In DNA form, the CDR3 reads TGTGCCAGCAGCTTAACCGGGACAGGGGTCACCGGGGAGCTGTTTTTT.

The rearrangement uses TRBV6-2 or TRBV6-3 and TRBJ1-1; D may be TRBD1 (5 bases). Germline lookup yields CDR1 MNHEY and CDR2 SVGEGT. V lost 6 bases and J 7 bases, leaving 18 bases between the germline ends. The CDR3 runs 14 residues. The DNA of the CDR3 is TGTGCCAGCAGCTATACACCTGGGGGGAGTGAAGCTTTCTTT. This encodes CASSYTPGGSEAFF.

J is TRBJ1-5 and V is TRBV3-1 (or the pseudogene TRBV3-2), with TRBD1 matching 10 bases. This CDR3 region has 16 residues. The ends lost 3 bases at V and 1 base at J; junction bases unmatched: 3. CDR1 LGHDT and CDR2 YNNKEL come from the germline V gene (reference sequence). The CDR3 reads CASSHGQGESNQPQHF. The CDR3 DNA reads TGTGCCAGCAGCCACGGACAGGGGGAGAGCAATCAGCCCCAGCATTTT.

The sample holds a few counts of this clone. The rearrangement links TRBV14 to TRBJ1-1; TRBD1 agrees at 7 bases. The length of the CDR3 is 14 residues. Losses at the gene ends were 3 bases for V and 2 bases for J; bases not matched to a gene: 3. Germline V gene sequence: CDR1 SGHDN, CDR2 FVKESK. CDR3 nucleotide sequence: TGTGCCAGCAGCCAGGGGACAGCTAACACTGAAGCTTTCTTT. This translates into CASSQGTANTEAFF.

The gene calls are TRBV5-1 and TRBJ2-1; 13 positions agree with TRBD2. The germline gives CDR1 SGHRS, CDR2 YFSETQ. V lost 0 bases and J lost 7; bases outside the gene matches: 4. There are 16 residues in the CDR3. The CDR3 reads CASSLELAGGWNEQFF. The CDR3 DNA reads as TGCGCCAGCAGCTTGGAACTAGCGGGGGGGTGGAATGAGCAGTTCTTC.

The chain recombines TRBV29-1 with TRBJ2-7; D may be TRBD2 (6 bases). Trimming took 7 bases from V and 2 from J, leaving 21 bases between them. CDR3 length equals 15 residues. Germline CDR1 reads SQVTM; CDR2 reads ANQGSEA. The CDR3 region is CSGGWHGSSTYEQYF. CDR3 nucleotide sequence: TGCAGCGGCGGGTGGCACGGGAGTAGTACCTACGAGCAGTACTTC.

V gene TRBV5-1 combines with J gene TRBJ2-3; TRBD2 matches at 14 bases. The CDR3 runs 18 residues. V shed 1 base and J 4 bases; nucleotides not matched to a gene: 8. Germline CDR1 is SGHRS and CDR2 is YFSETQ. The DNA for the CDR3 is TGCGCCAGCAGCTTGTTAGGGGCGGGACTAGCGGGAGCAGATACGCAGTATTTT. Translated: CASSLLGAGLAGADTQYF.

The chain links TRBV29-1 to TRBJ1-2; 8 bases are a match to TRBD1. The CDR3 consists of 15 residues. V lost 0 bases, J lost 6 bases, and 9 bases stayed unmatched. Germline lookup yields CDR1 SQVTM and CDR2 ANQGSEA. The CDR3 is CSVEDLGDRGHGYTF. For the CDR3, the DNA is TGCAGCGTTGAAGATCTAGGAGACAGGGGCCATGGCTACACCTTC.

This clone was seen a single time. V and J are TRBV11-3 and TRBJ1-1; D uncertain. Germline V gene sequence: CDR1 SGHNT, CDR2 YENEEA. The V end lost 1 base, the J end lost 1 base, and 7 bases lay between the germline ends. The CDR3 length is 14 residues. This chain's CDR3 is CASSLGGGNTEAFF. CDR3 coding DNA: TGTGCCAGCAGCTTAGGCGGCGGGAACACTGAAGCTTTCTTT.

The chain combines TRBV4-2 with TRBJ1-1, with D unresolved. CDR1 and CDR2 (germline): LGHNA, YNFKEQ. V lost 0 bases and J lost 5, with 7 bases in between. CDR3 length: 13 amino acids. The CDR3 region has the DNA TGTGCCAGCAGCCAAGATGGCAGAACTGAAGCTTTCTTT. Its translation is CASSQDGRTEAFF.

This rearrangement joins TRBV19 to TRBJ1-2; D perhaps matches TRBD1 (6 bases). The CDR3 length is 14 residues. Germline V gene lookup returns CDR1 LNHDA and CDR2 SQIVND (reference sequence). V lost 5 bases to trimming and J lost 2 bases, with 12 bases between them. CDR3 sequence reads: CASSSSRGNYGYTF. The CDR3 DNA follows: TGTGCCAGTAGTTCCTCCAGGGGAAACTATGGCTACACCTTC.

This clone came up once. The chain's CDR3 is CASSRQSNNSPLHF. In DNA, the CDR3 is TGTGCCAGCAGTCGACAATCGAACAATTCACCCCTCCACTTT. V usage is TRBV27 and J usage is TRBJ1-6; unclear D gene. V was clipped by 5 bases and J by 7 bases, with 12 bases between them. Germline lookup yields CDR1 MNHEY and CDR2 SMNVEV (reference sequence). The CDR3 has 14 residues.

The chain is built from TRBV7-2 and TRBJ1-1; D perhaps matches TRBD1 (5 bases). V shed 4 bases and J shed 3 bases, with 18 bases lying between them. The germline V gene has CDR1 SGHTA and CDR2 FQGNSA. The CDR3 is made up of 16 amino acids. CDR3 sequence reads: CASSSLYRGVDTEAFF. The CDR3 bases are TGTGCCAGCAGCTCCCTCTATCGGGGGGTTGACACTGAAGCTTTCTTT.

The chain is built from TRBV6-6 and TRBJ1-2, with D perhaps TRBD1 (6 bases). Germline V gives CDR1 MNHNY, CDR2 SVGAGI (reference sequence). This CDR3 comprises 13 residues. Trimming took off 7 bases at V and 6 bases at J, with 15 bases between the two ends. The CDR3 DNA reads TGTGCCAGCAACCAAGGGGGTAAAAATGGCTACACCTTC. Its protein product is CASNQGGKNGYTF.

This chain links TRBV11-3 with TRBJ2-2; 14 bases match TRBD2. The CDR3 is 17 amino acids. Germline V gene data show CDR1 as SGHNT and CDR2 as YENEEA. V lost 5 bases, J lost 6 bases, and 8 bases stayed unmatched. The CDR3 region is CASSPGTSGSSSGELFF. DNA for the CDR3: TGTGCCAGCAGCCCCGGGACTAGCGGGAGTTCGTCCGGGGAGCTGTTTTTT.

The genes are TRBV9 and TRBJ1-4; a weak D match, TRBD1 (5 bases). The CDR3 consists of 17 residues. The V gene lost 0 bases and the J gene lost 8 bases, with 20 bases spanning the gap. CDR1 is SGDLS, CDR2 YYNGEE, per germline. The CDR3 region has the DNA TGTGCCAGCAGCGTAGATCCAGGGATGGGACTAAGAGAAAAACTGTTTTTT. Translating gives CASSVDPGMGLREKLFF.

The chain combines TRBV18 with TRBJ2-7; D gene unclear. Germline V lookup: CDR1 KGHSH, CDR2 LQKENI. V was trimmed by 3 bases and J by 0 bases, leaving 6 bases between them. CDR3 length: 13 residues. The CDR3: CASSPGISYEQYF. Here the CDR3 DNA reads TGTGCCAGCTCACCGGGCATCTCCTACGAGCAGTACTTC.

The chain couples TRBV19 to TRBJ1-1, with D hard to call. Looked up from germline, CDR1 is LNHDA and CDR2 is SQIVND (reference sequence). The CDR3 extends over 15 amino acids. The germline V and J ends were trimmed by 4 bases and 0 bases, with 12 bases remaining between them. Here the CDR3 reads CASSSDGGMNTEAFF. CDR3 nucleotides: TGTGCCAGTAGTAGCGACGGAGGAATGAACACTGAAGCTTTCTTT.

The gene calls are TRBV7-9 and TRBJ2-3, with no clear D. This CDR3 region has 12 residues. Trimming removed 3 bases from V and 11 bases from J, with 12 bases in between. CDR1 SEHNR and CDR2 FQNEAQ come from the germline V gene (reference sequence). CDR3 nucleotides: TGTGCCAGCAGCTTTAACTCAGGATGGCAGTATTTT. It encodes CASSFNSGWQYF.

This clone was observed a single time. In nucleotides, the CDR3 is TGTGCCAGCAGTACCAGGGTGGCAGATACGCAGTATTTT. Encoded protein: CASSTRVADTQYF. The rearrangement links TRBV28 to TRBJ2-3; D may be TRBD1 (5 bases). V was cut by 5 bases and J by 4 bases, with 10 bases left in between. This CDR3 has 13 amino acids. Germline V gene sequence: CDR1 MDHEN, CDR2 SYDVKM.

This clone was detected ten times or more. The genes are TRBV18 and TRBJ1-2, with D perhaps matching TRBD1 (6 bases). The V and J ends lost 1 base and 7 bases respectively, with 13 bases between them. In germline, CDR1 is KGHSH, CDR2 LQKENI. The length of the CDR3 is 14 residues. The CDR3 here is CASSPQGGSLGYTF. The CDR3 region has the DNA TGTGCCAGCTCACCACAGGGGGGGTCACTTGGCTACACCTTC.

The chain employs TRBV11-2 and TRBJ2-7, with D tentatively TRBD2 (6 bases). This CDR3 region has 15 residues. V dropped 5 bases and J dropped 2 bases, with 16 bases sitting between them. Germline V gene data show CDR1 as SGHAT and CDR2 as FQNNGV. CDR3 DNA: TGTGCCAGCAGCCCATCACGGGAGAGGACCTACGAGCAGTACTTC. Translation gives CASSPSRERTYEQYF.

The chain carries TRBV18 and TRBJ2-7, with 11 bases fitting TRBD1. CDR3 length: 14 residues. CDR1 is KGHSH, CDR2 LQKENI, per germline. J was trimmed by 6 bases and V by 6 bases; bases with no gene match: 7. The CDR3: CASSPGQGVSEQYF. CDR3 sequence (DNA): TGTGCCAGCTCCCCGGGACAGGGGGTAAGCGAGCAGTACTTC.

This rearrangement joins TRBV5-6 to TRBJ1-1; D is possibly TRBD1 (6 bases). V shed 4 bases and J shed 0 bases, with 13 bases lying between them. CDR1 and CDR2 from the germline V gene are SGHDT and YYEEEE. The CDR3 consists of 15 residues. CDR3 nucleotides: TGTGCCAGCAGCGGGGAGACAGGAATGAACACTGAAGCTTTCTTT. Residues: CASSGETGMNTEAFF. The entire variable domain, with the rest obtained from reference TRBV5-6 and TRBJ1-1, is as follows: DAGVTQSPTHLIKTRGQQVTLRCSPKSGHDTVSWYQQALGQGPQFIFQYYEEEERQRGNFPDRFSGHQFPNYSSELNVNALLLGDSALYLCASSGETGMNTEAFFGQGTRLTVV.

The V gene is TRBV16, the J gene TRBJ1-1; D gene unclear. Deletions cut 0 bases from V and 6 bases from J, with 8 bases between. The CDR3 extends over 13 amino acids. CDR1 KGHSY and CDR2 FQNENV come from the germline V gene. CDR3 in amino acids: CASSQSRRAEAFF. CDR3 DNA sequence: TGTGCCAGCAGCCAATCAAGGAGGGCTGAAGCTTTCTTT.

Only a few counts were recorded for this clone. The V gene is TRBV13, the J gene TRBJ2-2; 9 bases are a match to TRBD1. The V and J ends lost 4 bases and 5 bases, in that order; junction bases with no gene match: 11. There are 17 residues in the CDR3. CDR1 is PRHDT, CDR2 FYEKMQ, per germline (reference sequence). The CDR3 sequence is CASSSFSKTGGTGELFF. The CDR3 bases are TGTGCCAGCAGCTCTTTCTCAAAGACAGGGGGGACCGGGGAGCTGTTTTTT.

V gene TRBV24-1 combines with J gene TRBJ2-3; D gene ambiguous. The germline CDR1 and CDR2 sequences are KGHDR and SFDVKD. V dropped 9 bases and J dropped 6 bases, with 9 bases sitting between them. This CDR3 is 11 amino acids long. Here the CDR3 DNA reads TGTGCCACCGGTAGCCTGGATACGCAGTATTTT. As protein: CATGSLDTQYF.

The J gene is TRBJ2-1, the V gene TRBV3-1 (or the pseudogene TRBV3-2), with 9 bases aligning to TRBD2. The length of the CDR3 is 16 residues. Losses at the gene ends were 7 bases for V and 9 bases for J; bases not matched to a gene: 16. CDR1 LGHDT and CDR2 YNNKEL come from the germline V gene (reference sequence). The CDR3 here is CASTKPVGGGAGEQFF. The CDR3 bases are TGTGCCAGCACCAAACCGGTTGGCGGGGGGGCAGGTGAGCAGTTCTTC.

The rearrangement uses TRBV7-2 and TRBJ1-2, with TRBD1 identical over 12 bases. This CDR3 is 17 amino acids long. The V gene end was trimmed by 1 base and the J gene end by 4 bases; junction bases not matched to a gene: 7. Germline assignment: CDR1 SGHTA and CDR2 FQGNSA. The CDR3: CASSLGDRGRGSYGYTF. The CDR3 DNA reads TGTGCCAGCAGCTTAGGGGACAGGGGGCGCGGAAGCTATGGCTACACCTTC.

The genes are TRBV18 and TRBJ1-4; D possibly corresponds to TRBD1 (6 bases). The V end lost 3 bases, the J end lost 3 bases, and 11 bases lay between the germline ends. Per germline, CDR1 KGHSH and CDR2 LQKENI. The CDR3 runs to 15 residues. Written as DNA, the CDR3 is TGTGCCAGCTCACCCCGGGGGGCCGCTAATGAAAAACTGTTTTTT. Amino acids: CASSPRGAANEKLFF.

The chain has TRBV11-3 and TRBJ1-1, with D unresolved. This CDR3 contains 16 residues. Trimming left V 4 bases short and J 5 bases short, with 20 bases between. The germline CDR1 and CDR2 sequences are SGHNT and YENEEA. The CDR3 is CASSSHSLVGSTEAFF. As DNA, the CDR3 is TGTGCCAGCAGCTCCCATTCTTTAGTCGGTAGTACTGAAGCTTTCTTT.